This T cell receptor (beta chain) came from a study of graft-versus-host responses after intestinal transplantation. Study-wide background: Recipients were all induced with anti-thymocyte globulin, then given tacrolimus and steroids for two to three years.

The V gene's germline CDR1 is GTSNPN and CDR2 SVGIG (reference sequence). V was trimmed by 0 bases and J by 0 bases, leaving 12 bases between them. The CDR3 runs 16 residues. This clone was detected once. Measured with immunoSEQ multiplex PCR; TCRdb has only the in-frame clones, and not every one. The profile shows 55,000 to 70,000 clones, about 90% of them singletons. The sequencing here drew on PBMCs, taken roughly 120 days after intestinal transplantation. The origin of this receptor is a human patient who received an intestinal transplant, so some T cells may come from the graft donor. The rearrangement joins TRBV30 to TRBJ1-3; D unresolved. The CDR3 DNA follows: TGTGCCTGGAGTGTACTAGGCGTGAGCTCTGGAAACACCATATATTTT. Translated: CAWSVLGVSSGNTIYF.